The 5 T cell receptor beta chains below all came from one sample that was sequenced in a study of T cell responses to AZD1222 COVID-19 vaccine. Clones were read by immunoSEQ multiplex PCR, and TCRdb kept only the in-frame ones, dropping some. This sample has about 100,000 clones, with around 87% found just once. Here the sequenced sample was peripheral blood, taken on day 0 of AZD1222 vaccination. These receptors were collected from an adult in good health.

CDR3 sequence (DNA): TGCGCCAGCAGCTCACAGGGAAGTAGCTACGAGCAGTACTTC. It specifies CASSSQGSSYEQYF. V gene TRBV5-1 combines with J gene TRBJ2-7; maybe TRBD1 (6 bases). The ends were cut back, 3 bases at V and 3 bases at J, with 13 bases in the middle. The length of the CDR3 is 14 residues. The germline CDR1 and CDR2 sequences are SGHRS and YFSETQ.

The chain is built from TRBV2 and TRBJ1-6; D might be TRBD1 (5 bases). CDR1 is SNHLY and CDR2 is FYNNEI in the germline V gene. The CDR3 is 16 residues long. The germline V and J ends were trimmed by 2 bases and 6 bases, with 14 bases remaining between them. DNA for the CDR3: TGTGCCAGCAGTGAAAGGGGACCAGAATTTAATTCACCCCTCCACTTT. It specifies CASSERGPEFNSPLHF.

This sequence joins TRBV5-6 and TRBJ1-2, with D unresolved. The ends were cut back, 0 bases at V and 0 bases at J, with 12 bases in the middle. CDR1 is SGHDT, CDR2 YYEEEE, per germline. CDR3 length: 16 residues. CDR3 in DNA: TGTGCCAGCAGCTTGGGAAGTGTGTCCTCTAACTATGGCTACACCTTC. Translated: CASSLGSVSSNYGYTF.

This clone appeared a single time. This chain joins TRBV7-9 and TRBJ1-1, with TRBD1 matching 7 bases. This CDR3 region has 15 residues. Trimming removed 1 base from V and 2 bases from J; junction bases left unmatched: 4. CDR1 is SEHNR and CDR2 is FQNEAQ in the germline V gene (reference sequence). CDR3 amino acids: CASSLGDSRNTEAFF. The CDR3 bases are TGTGCCAGCAGCTTAGGGGACAGCCGAAACACTGAAGCTTTCTTT.

This clone showed up just a few times. This chain connects TRBV5-1 to TRBJ1-4, with D possibly being TRBD1 (6 bases). There are 13 residues in the CDR3. Germline V gene sequence: CDR1 SGHRS, CDR2 YFSETQ. With 5 bases removed from V and 5 bases from J, the gap between germline ends came to 10 bases. The CDR3 DNA sequence: TGCGCCAGCAGGGACAGCCCAAATGAAAAACTGTTTTTT. This sequence encodes CASRDSPNEKLFF.